This T cell receptor (beta chain) is from a study of identical twins. TCRdb re-derived calls from the 5' RACE reads in MiXCR, one entry per CDR3 protein. The sample carries hundreds of thousands of distinct CDR3 sequences, roughly a quarter recorded once. The CDR3 covers 12 residues. V was trimmed by 10 bases and J by 7 bases, leaving 15 bases between them. In germline, CDR1 is MNHEY, CDR2 SVGAGI. This clonotype came up a few times. This sample was shared with a second study, whose subject was T cells expressing NK-cell markers.

This TCR derives from a young woman in good health. Sequenced: CD4+ T cells sorted from blood. V is TRBV6-5 and J is TRBJ2-3, with D unclear. CDR3 bases: TGTGCCACCCGGAGTATGGGATATACGCAGTATTTT. Translation gives CATRSMGYTQYF.